This T cell receptor beta chain was sequenced during a study of chemoradiotherapy in HPV16-positive cancers. Points from the study as a whole: HPV-responsive T-cell expansion during chemoradiotherapy was linked to improved recurrence-free survival in HPV16-positive patients. Candidate HPV-specific clones and E7-related TCR motifs grew in tumor during treatment.

Using immunoSEQ multiplex PCR, the repertoire was profiled, and TCRdb retains in-frame clones only, with some absent. The repertoire holds approximately 14,000 clones, with 77% as singletons. Germline lookup yields CDR1 MNHNS and CDR2 SASEGT. The germline V and J ends were trimmed by 4 bases and 3 bases, with 12 bases remaining between them. The CDR3 is 15 amino acids. Over chemoradiotherapy, repertoires were sampled more than once. Worth noting for this clone: Its antigen is unknown.

This clonotype was obtained from a human donor with HPV-associated anogenital cancer. This sample was taken from a patient who underwent chemoradiotherapy. V usage is TRBV6-1 and J usage is TRBJ1-4; D gene unclear. This chain's CDR3 is CASSGLTSSNEKLFF. CDR3 in DNA: TGTGCCAGCAGTGGGCTGACCTCTTCTAATGAAAAACTGTTTTTT.